This TCR beta chain was sequenced for a study of spatial heterogeneity in lung cancer. Study-level findings and limits: Tumors with more nonsynonymous mutations had more expanded intratumoral alpha and beta TCRs. The numbers of ubiquitous and regional expanded TCRs correlated with ubiquitous and regional nonsynonymous mutations, respectively. The estimated TCR-seq coverage of tumor T cells amounted to approximately 7.1% when looking at alpha chains and more than 11% when looking at beta chains.

The sample's time point: sample taken at primary tumor resection. This clonotype appeared many times. Antigen: not known. TCR cDNA molecules each carried a unique molecular identifier. MiXCR, run by TCRdb on the 5' RACE reads, gives a single entry per CDR3 protein. The data hold about 7,900 distinct CDR3 sequences, with around 7% observed a single time. Trimming stripped 5 bases from V and 3 bases from J, with 8 bases between. The germline V gene encodes CDR1 SEHNR and CDR2 FQNEAQ (reference sequence). The CDR3 spans 13 residues. Sequencing used lung tumor tissue, obtained at surgery. The chain carries TRBV7-9 and TRBJ1-5; D is unclear. The sequence derives from a female donor with early-stage non-small cell lung cancer. The CDR3 DNA is TGTGCCAGCAGCGTCGGAACCAATCAGCCCCAGCATTTT. It is translated as CASSVGTNQPQHF.